The 14 T cell receptor beta chains below come from one sample, sequenced in a study of CD8 T cells in ankylosing spondylitis. TCRdb redid the calling of the 5' RACE reads with MiXCR, one entry per CDR3 protein. The sample records some 200,000 distinct CDR3 sequences, over 10% being singletons. Sequenced sample: blood, either unsorted or a sorted T cell fraction (not recorded which). These receptors were collected from a male donor with ankylosing spondylitis or in good health (not recorded which).

This clonotype was found a few times. The gene calls are TRBV7-9 and TRBJ2-7; TRBD1 might be the D (7 bases). CDR1 is SEHNR and CDR2 is FQNEAQ in the germline V gene (reference sequence). Between the trimmed V and J ends, which lost 5 bases and 2 bases, there was a span of 13 bases. This CDR3 is built from 14 residues. DNA of the CDR3: TGTGCCAGCAGCGGGCGGGGACAGACCTACGAGCAGTACTTC. Protein: CASSGRGQTYEQYF. The whole variable domain, filled in from reference TRBV7-9 and TRBJ2-7, reads DTGVSQNPRHKITKRGQNVTFRCDPISEHNRLYWYRQTLGQGPEFLTYFQNEAQLEKSRLLSDRFSAERPKGSFSTLEIQRTEQGDSAMYLCASSGRGQTYEQYFGPGTRLTVT.

The chain is built from TRBV27 and TRBJ2-1; 16 bases line up with TRBD2. V lost 5 bases to trimming and J lost 9 bases; unmatched junction nucleotides: 4. CDR3 length: 15 amino acids. Germline loops: CDR1 MNHEY, CDR2 SMNVEV (reference sequence). CDR3 in amino acids: CASSIGTSGGGEQFF. CDR3 coding DNA: TGTGCCAGCAGTATCGGGACTAGCGGGGGGGGTGAGCAGTTCTTC.

This clonotype was recorded a few times. The limits of the CDR3 on the DNA are not certain, so only TCRdb's listed CDR3 is given. V is TRBV20-1 and J is TRBJ1-1. The CDR3 spans 13 amino acids, including both terminal residues. Germline V gene data show CDR1 as DFQATT and CDR2 as SNEGSKA (reference sequence). CDR3 loop: CSSSDGTNTEAFF.

This clonotype showed up just a few times. The chain is built from TRBV7-9 and TRBJ2-2; TRBD1 agrees at 8 bases. CDR1 and CDR2 (germline): SEHNR, FQNEAQ (reference sequence). J was trimmed by 5 bases and V by 1 base; bases with no gene match: 9. The CDR3 is made up of 17 amino acids. The CDR3 nucleotides read TGTGCCAGCAGCTTAGAATTTGCCGGACAGGGTACCGGGGAGCTGTTTTTT. This sequence encodes CASSLEFAGQGTGELFF.

This clonotype has more than one count but fewer than ten. This rearrangement joins TRBV12-3 or TRBV12-4 to TRBJ2-7; 8 nucleotides align to TRBD2. V was pared by 6 bases and J by 6 bases, with 7 bases of the junction left unmatched. CDR3 length: 13 amino acids. CDR3 sequence (DNA): TGTGCCAGCAGCGGACTAGCAACTATCGAGCAGTACTTC. It encodes CASSGLATIEQYF.

The table lists this clonotype with a few counts. The chain employs TRBV20-1 and TRBJ1-5, with 8 nucleotides matching TRBD1. V shed 1 base and J 7 bases; nucleotides not matched to a gene: 12. Germline assignment: CDR1 DFQATT and CDR2 SNEGSKA (reference sequence). This CDR3 is built from 16 residues. CDR3 bases: TGCAGTGCTAGAGTCTTACCACTCCAGGGGGCACAGCCCCAGCATTTT. This codes for CSARVLPLQGAQPQHF.

This clonotype has a count of ten or more. This chain uses TRBV28 with TRBJ1-2, with D unclear. The V gene lost 5 bases and the J gene lost 1 base, with 11 bases spanning the gap. From germline, CDR1 is MDHEN and CDR2 SYDVKM. The CDR3 length is 14 residues. Written as DNA, the CDR3 is TGTGCCAGCAGTCCTCTGGACGTTAACTATGGCTACACCTTC. It is translated as CASSPLDVNYGYTF.

The rearrangement joins TRBV4-2 to TRBJ1-1; D is possibly TRBD1 (6 bases). Germline V gene data show CDR1 as LGHNA and CDR2 as YNFKEQ. This CDR3 is built from 14 residues. The V gene lost 4 bases and the J gene lost 1 base, with 10 bases spanning the gap. For the CDR3, the DNA is TGTGCCAGCAGCCCTAACAGGGAGAACACTGAAGCTTTCTTT. This gives the protein CASSPNRENTEAFF.

This clonotype showed up just a few times. V and J are TRBV24-1 and TRBJ2-3, with a weak D call TRBD1 (6 bases). CDR1 KGHDR and CDR2 SFDVKD come from the germline V gene. The CDR3 runs to 13 residues. Trimming shortened V by 10 bases and J by 2 bases, and 12 bases separated the two germline ends. The CDR3: CATQGWDTDTQYF. The CDR3 nucleotides read TGTGCCACGCAGGGGTGGGACACAGATACGCAGTATTTT.

The chain joins TRBV30 to TRBJ1-4; D possibly corresponds to TRBD1 (5 bases). V was cut by 5 bases and J by 0 bases, with 7 bases left in between. Germline loops: CDR1 GTSNPN, CDR2 SVGIG (reference sequence). This CDR3 spans 13 amino acids. CDR3 protein: CAWGTATNEKLFF. The CDR3 DNA reads TGTGCCTGGGGGACGGCAACTAATGAAAAACTGTTTTTT. Together with reference TRBV30 and TRBJ1-4, the CDR3 gives the full variable domain: SQTIHQWPATLVQPVGSPLSLECTVEGTSNPNLYWYRQAAGRGLQLLFYSVGIGQISSEVPQNLSASRPQDRQFILSSKKLLLSDSGFYLCAWGTATNEKLFFGSGTQLSVL.

This clonotype came up many times. The V and J genes are TRBV27 and TRBJ1-6; perhaps TRBD1 as D (6 bases). The germline V gene has CDR1 MNHEY and CDR2 SMNVEV (reference sequence). V lost 4 bases and J lost 7, with 11 bases in between. This CDR3 comprises 14 residues. CDR3 DNA: TGTGCCAGCAGTTGGGCGGACAGCAATTCACCCCTCCACTTT. As protein: CASSWADSNSPLHF.

This clonotype was seen a handful of times. The CDR3 DNA is TGTGCCAGCGGGATACGCGGGACAGAAAATTCACCCCTCCACTTT. It is translated as CASGIRGTENSPLHF. This chain uses TRBV27 with TRBJ1-6; 7 nucleotides agree with TRBD1. The CDR3 is 15 residues long. Germline CDR1 and CDR2: MNHEY and SMNVEV (reference sequence). Unmatched junction bases numbered 11, after V lost 8 bases and J lost 7 bases.

In its sample, this clonotype was seen many times. J is TRBJ1-2 and V is TRBV29-1; 9 positions agree with TRBD1. Looked up from germline, CDR1 is SQVTM and CDR2 is ANQGSEA. The CDR3 is made up of 11 amino acids. The V gene end was trimmed by 6 bases and the J gene end by 14 bases; junction bases not matched to a gene: 10. The CDR3: CSVETGTGWTF. CDR3 coding DNA: TGCAGCGTAGAGACCGGGACAGGGTGGACCTTC.

This chain links TRBV3-1 with TRBJ2-5, with 12 bases identical to TRBD2. V was clipped by 5 bases and J by 5 bases; unmatched bases: 9. The germline CDR1 and CDR2 sequences are LGHDT and YNNKEL (reference sequence). The CDR3 covers 16 residues. CDR3: CASSWGLAGIRETQYF. The CDR3 bases are TGTGCCAGCAGCTGGGGACTAGCGGGCATCCGTGAGACCCAGTACTTC.